These 21 T cell receptor beta chains were all obtained from the same sample, sequenced in a study of control samples from healthy donors and cancer patients. Method: immunoSEQ multiplex PCR; TCRdb's copy keeps in-frame clones and lacks some. The repertoire holds over 100,000 clones, about 92% seen once, with roughly 1.9% in the top ten. Sequenced: blood. The origin of the receptors is a woman between 45 and 60 years old in good health.

The chain employs TRBV2 and TRBJ2-1; no firm D call. This CDR3 has 14 amino acids. Germline CDR1 and CDR2: SNHLY and FYNNEI. V lost 7 bases and J lost 3, with 13 bases in between. The CDR3 reads CASNSDPIYNEQFF. As DNA, the CDR3 is TGTGCCAGCAATTCAGATCCGATCTACAATGAGCAGTTCTTC.

In its sample, this clone was seen once. Other DNA sequences in this specimen translate into the identical CDR3. This chain joins TRBV6-6 and TRBJ1-1; D unresolved. CDR3 length: 13 amino acids. Germline CDR1 is MNHNY and CDR2 is SVGAGI (reference sequence). The V end lost 2 bases, the J end lost 1 base, and 5 bases lay between the germline ends. The CDR3 region is CASSYGQNTEAFF. The CDR3 coding sequence is TGTGCCAGCAGTTACGGCCAGAACACTGAAGCTTTCTTT.

This sequence joins TRBV6-5 and TRBJ1-5; 7 bases align to TRBD1. V shed 6 bases and J 6 bases; nucleotides not matched to a gene: 8. From germline, CDR1 is MNHEY and CDR2 SVGAGI. CDR3 length: 14 residues. CDR3 sequence (DNA): TGTGCCAGCAGAGGGGGACAGACCCGTCAGCCCCAGCATTTT. This encodes CASRGGQTRQPQHF.

The gene calls are TRBV6-1 and TRBJ1-6, with TRBD1 as a possible D gene (5 bases). CDR1 and CDR2 (germline): MNHNS, SASEGT. V was shortened by 1 base and J by 10 bases, with 11 bases between the two germline ends. The CDR3 runs 14 residues. The chain's CDR3 is CASSEEGWGSPLHF. The CDR3 bases are TGTGCCAGCAGTGAAGAGGGGTGGGGCTCACCCCTCCACTTT.

This clone was recorded a few times. The chain recombines TRBV27 with TRBJ2-2; D could derive from TRBD1 or TRBD2 (5 bases each). The CDR3 totals 16 residues. V lost 3 bases and J 8 bases, leaving 19 bases between the germline ends. Germline CDR1 is MNHEY and CDR2 is SMNVEV (reference sequence). The CDR3 region has the DNA TGTGCCAGCAGTTTTTGGGCGGTCCGGGGCCCGGGGGAGCTGTTTTTT. Its protein is CASSFWAVRGPGELFF.

CDR3 in DNA: TGTGCCAGCAGCTTAACCCCGGGACGGGATCAGCCCCAGCATTTT. It encodes CASSLTPGRDQPQHF. V gene TRBV7-2 combines with J gene TRBJ1-5; maybe TRBD1 (5 bases). This CDR3 spans 15 amino acids. Germline assignment: CDR1 SGHTA and CDR2 FQGNSA. Trimming left V 2 bases short and J 5 bases short, with 13 bases between.

There are a few counts of this clone. One junction end does not reproduce the germline sequence, and a read error may be involved. This rearrangement joins TRBV5-1 to TRBJ2-7, with D uncertain. Looked up from germline, CDR1 is SGHRS and CDR2 is YFSETQ. The CDR3 has 11 residues. DNA for the CDR3: TGCGCCAGCAGCTTCTCCTCCGAGCAGTACTTC. This encodes CASSFSSEQYF. The full variable domain, rest sourced from reference TRBV5-1 and TRBJ2-7, is KAGVTQTPRYLIKTRGQQVTLSCSPISGHRSVSWYQQTPGQGLQFLFEYFSETQRNKGNFPGRFSGRQFSNSRSEMNVSTLELGDSALYLCASSFSSEQYFGPGTRLTVT.

The rearrangement uses TRBV13 and TRBJ2-1; possible D gene TRBD2, 6 bases. The germline V and J ends were trimmed by 5 bases and 7 bases, with 15 bases remaining between them. The germline V gene encodes CDR1 PRHDT and CDR2 FYEKMQ (reference sequence). This CDR3 spans 14 amino acids. CDR3 DNA: TGTGCCAGCAGCCCAGAGCTAGCGATAAATGAGCAGTTCTTC. Protein sequence: CASSPELAINEQFF.

The chain couples TRBV30 to TRBJ1-5, with unresolved D. This CDR3 contains 13 residues. V was trimmed by 2 bases and J by 2 bases, leaving 7 bases between them. Germline CDR1 reads GTSNPN; CDR2 reads SVGIG (reference sequence). CDR3 loop: CAWSLMGNQPQHF. The CDR3 nucleotides read TGTGCCTGGAGTTTGATGGGCAATCAGCCCCAGCATTTT.

The rearrangement links TRBV24-1 to TRBJ2-3; possible D gene TRBD2, 5 bases. This CDR3 comprises 15 residues. Germline CDR1 and CDR2: KGHDR and SFDVKD. The V end lost 2 bases, the J end lost 6 bases, and 14 bases lay between the germline ends. CDR3 sequence reads: CATSDSGGPRDTQYF. The CDR3 region has the DNA TGTGCCACCAGTGATTCTGGCGGGCCGAGGGATACGCAGTATTTT.

Note on this clone: The junction shows a germline mismatch at one end, possibly a read error. The chain links TRBV7-7 to TRBJ2-2; TRBD2 matches at 14 bases. The CDR3 has 18 amino acids. The germline gives CDR1 SSHAT, CDR2 FNYEAQ (reference sequence). The CDR3 DNA follows: TGTGCTAGCAGCTCGGGACTAGCGGGAGTTGGCCACACCGGGGAGCTGTTTTTT. Amino acid sequence: CASSSGLAGVGHTGELFF.

The chain carries TRBV5-1 and TRBJ1-2; D is ambiguous. The germline CDR1 and CDR2 sequences are SGHRS and YFSETQ. CDR3 length: 15 residues. Deletions cut 4 bases from V and 0 bases from J, with 13 bases between. The chain's CDR3 is CASSDAREANYGYTF. The DNA for the CDR3 is TGCGCCAGCAGCGACGCTCGGGAAGCTAACTATGGCTACACCTTC.

The J gene is TRBJ1-5, the V gene TRBV24-1; D gene ambiguous. The CDR3 extends over 14 amino acids. The germline V and J ends were trimmed by 5 bases and 2 bases, with 9 bases remaining between them. Germline lookup yields CDR1 KGHDR and CDR2 SFDVKD. In DNA, the CDR3 is TGTGCCACCAGTGGGGTATTAGGCAATCAGCCCCAGCATTTT. It translates to CATSGVLGNQPQHF.

V is TRBV10-3 and J is TRBJ2-7, with 9 bases that match TRBD1. Germline-derived CDR1 and CDR2 are ENHRY and SYGVKD. V trimming: 2 bases; J trimming: 4 bases; junction bases outside the gene matches: 9. The CDR3 contains 16 residues. In DNA, the CDR3 is TGTGCCATCAGTGAGGGCCGGGACAGGGTTCGGTACGAGCAGTACTTC. Translating it yields CAISEGRDRVRYEQYF.

V usage is TRBV6-6 and J usage is TRBJ1-3; tentatively, D is TRBD1 (6 bases). CDR3 length: 15 amino acids. Trimming left V 5 bases short and J 2 bases short, with 13 bases between. From germline, CDR1 is MNHNY and CDR2 SVGAGI (reference sequence). The CDR3 is CASSVLQGTGNTIYF. The CDR3 coding sequence is TGTGCCAGCAGTGTTTTACAGGGAACTGGAAACACCATATATTTT.

The J gene is TRBJ1-3, the V gene TRBV9; D not certain. V gave up 5 bases and J gave up 7 bases, with 13 bases separating them. The CDR3 has 13 residues. Germline V gene lookup returns CDR1 SGDLS and CDR2 YYNGEE. Written as DNA, the CDR3 is TGTGCCAGCAGTCCCCAGGCCGATAACACCATATATTTT. It encodes CASSPQADNTIYF.

The V and J genes are TRBV2 and TRBJ1-3; 7 positions match TRBD1. Germline-derived CDR1 and CDR2 are SNHLY and FYNNEI. CDR3 length: 15 residues. Unmatched junction bases numbered 5, after V lost 5 bases and J lost 1 base. CDR3 nucleotide sequence: TGTGCCAGCAGTATCGACAGGGCTTCTGGAAACACCATATATTTT. It encodes CASSIDRASGNTIYF.

This sequence joins TRBV7-9 and TRBJ2-2, with unresolved D. Germline CDR1 SEHNR, CDR2 FQNEAQ (reference sequence). This CDR3 is built from 15 residues. Trimming stripped 3 bases from V and 1 base from J, with 9 bases between. For the CDR3, the DNA is TGTGCCAGCAGCTTGAATACAGTGAACACCGGGGAGCTGTTTTTT. This encodes CASSLNTVNTGELFF.

The chain links TRBV19 to TRBJ1-5, with D perhaps matching TRBD1 (5 bases). Germline V gives CDR1 LNHDA, CDR2 SQIVND (reference sequence). This CDR3 spans 15 amino acids. V was pared by 4 bases and J by 1 base, with 11 bases between. This chain's CDR3 is CASSTLQVSNQPQHF. In DNA, the CDR3 is TGTGCCAGTAGTACCCTACAGGTGAGCAATCAGCCCCAGCATTTT. The variable domain in full, completed from reference TRBV19 and TRBJ1-5, reads DGGITQSPKYLFRKEGQNVTLSCEQNLNHDAMYWYRQDPGQGLRLIYYSQIVNDFQKGDIAEGYSVSREKKESFPLTVTSAQKNPTAFYLCASSTLQVSNQPQHFGDGTRLSIL.

The table lists this clone with a count of one. V usage is TRBV6-6 and J usage is TRBJ1-5, with a possible D match to TRBD1 (6 bases). The CDR3 has 16 amino acids. Trimming cost V 6 bases and J 0 bases, with 15 bases left between them. Germline CDR1 reads MNHNY; CDR2 reads SVGAGI (reference sequence). Here the CDR3 DNA reads TGTGCCAGCAGCGGGGGGCAGAAATATAGCAATCAGCCCCAGCATTTT. Protein: CASSGGQKYSNQPQHF.

The chain uses TRBV2 and TRBJ2-2; no definite D call. Looked up from germline, CDR1 is SNHLY and CDR2 is FYNNEI. V was shortened by 7 bases and J by 3 bases, with 6 bases between the two germline ends. CDR3 length: 12 amino acids. The CDR3 loop reads CASNSYTGELFF. The CDR3 bases are TGTGCCAGCAACTCTTACACCGGGGAGCTGTTTTTT. The variable domain in full, completed from reference TRBV2 and TRBJ2-2, reads EPEVTQTPSHQVTQMGQEVILRCVPISNHLYFYWYRQILGQKVEFLVSFYNNEISEKSEIFDDQFSVERPDGSNFTLKIRSTKLEDSAMYFCASNSYTGELFFGEGSRLTVL.